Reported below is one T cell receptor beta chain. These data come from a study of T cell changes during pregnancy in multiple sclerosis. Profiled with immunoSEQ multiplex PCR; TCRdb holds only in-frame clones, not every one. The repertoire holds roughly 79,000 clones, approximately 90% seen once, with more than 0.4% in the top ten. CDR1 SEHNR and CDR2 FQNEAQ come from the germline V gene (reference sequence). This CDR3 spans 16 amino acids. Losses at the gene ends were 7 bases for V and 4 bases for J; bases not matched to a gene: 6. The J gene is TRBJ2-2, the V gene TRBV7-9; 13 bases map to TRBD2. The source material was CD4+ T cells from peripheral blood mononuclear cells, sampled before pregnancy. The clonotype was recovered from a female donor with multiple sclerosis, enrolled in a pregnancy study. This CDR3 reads CASTELAGGSTGELFF. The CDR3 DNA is TGTGCCAGCACCGAACTAGCGGGGGGGAGCACCGGGGAGCTGTTTTTT. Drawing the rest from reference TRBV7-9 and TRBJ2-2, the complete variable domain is DTGVSQNPRHKITKRGQNVTFRCDPISEHNRLYWYRQTLGQGPEFLTYFQNEAQLEKSRLLSDRFSAERPKGSFSTLEIQRTEQGDSAMYLCASTELAGGSTGELFFGEGSRLTVL.